Following are 8 T cell receptor beta chains from one sample sequenced in a study of control samples from healthy donors and cancer patients. The method was immunoSEQ multiplex PCR; TCRdb's version includes in-frame clones alone and lacks a portion of them. In the table there are 110,000 or so clones, 83% of which are singletons. Sequenced material: blood. Receptors originate from a woman in her forties or fifties in good health.

The V gene is TRBV12-3 or TRBV12-4, the J gene TRBJ1-1; D gene uncertain. V was cut by 3 bases and J by 5 bases, with 7 bases left in between. The CDR3 is made up of 12 amino acids. The CDR3 DNA is TGTGCCAGCAGTTTTGGGCAAACTGAAGCTTTCTTT. Encoded protein: CASSFGQTEAFF.

With regard to this clone: A junction end diverges from the germline sequence, so it may reflect a read error. The chain joins TRBV7-7 to TRBJ1-3; unclear D gene. This CDR3 has 14 amino acids. The germline V gene has CDR1 SSHAT and CDR2 FNYEAQ (reference sequence). In DNA, the CDR3 is TGTGCTAGCAGGTGGGCAGACTCTGGAAACACCATATATTTT. Its protein is CASRWADSGNTIYF.

The CDR3 loop is CASSEGQGHEQYF. The CDR3 nucleotides read TGTGCCAGCAGTGAGGGACAGGGACACGAGCAGTACTTC. The chain recombines TRBV2 with TRBJ2-7; TRBD1 agrees at 9 bases. V dropped 3 bases and J dropped 5; count of bases not matched to a gene: 2. Germline V gene data show CDR1 as SNHLY and CDR2 as FYNNEI. CDR3 length equals 13 residues.

This chain links TRBV6-5 with TRBJ1-1; D unclear. The germline V gene encodes CDR1 MNHEY and CDR2 SVGAGI. The V end lost 6 bases, the J end lost 5 bases, and 16 bases lay between the germline ends. This CDR3 spans 14 amino acids. CDR3 residues: CASSPGLPGTEAFF. CDR3 in DNA: TGTGCCAGCAGCCCGGGCCTCCCGGGGACTGAAGCTTTCTTT.

The chain couples TRBV7-9 to TRBJ2-3; 11 bases are shared with TRBD2. V dropped 1 base and J dropped 6; count of bases not matched to a gene: 6. Germline assignment: CDR1 SEHNR and CDR2 FQNEAQ (reference sequence). The CDR3 loop spans 16 amino acids. DNA for the CDR3: TGTGCCAGCAGCTTAGGTCTTAGCGGGAGGGTTGATACGCAGTATTTT. Translating gives CASSLGLSGRVDTQYF.

A remark on this clone: The same CDR3 is also encoded by other DNA sequences in this sample. The J gene is TRBJ2-7, the V gene TRBV20-1; D remains ambiguous. The CDR3 sequence is 11 residues long. V dropped 1 base and J dropped 4 bases, with 5 bases sitting between them. Germline CDR1 DFQATT, CDR2 SNEGSKA (reference sequence). The CDR3 protein is CSARGGYEQYF. The CDR3 DNA reads TGCAGTGCTAGAGGTGGTTACGAGCAGTACTTC.

This clone was seen a few times. The chain links TRBV30 to TRBJ1-1; tentatively, D is TRBD1 (5 bases). V shed 0 bases and J shed 0 bases, with 14 bases lying between them. CDR3 length equals 16 residues. Looked up from germline, CDR1 is GTSNPN and CDR2 is SVGIG (reference sequence). DNA of the CDR3: TGTGCCTGGAGTGTAACCCCGGGACTCATGAACACTGAAGCTTTCTTT. Its protein product is CAWSVTPGLMNTEAFF.

This clone was counted a single time. The chain recombines TRBV5-6 with TRBJ2-2; D ambiguous. Between the trimmed V and J ends, which lost 0 bases and 7 bases, there was a span of 1 base. Germline CDR1 is SGHDT and CDR2 is YYEEEE. The CDR3 is made up of 11 amino acids. CDR3 protein: CASSLDGELFF. CDR3 DNA sequence: TGTGCCAGCAGCTTGGACGGGGAGCTGTTTTTT.